The 19 T cell receptor beta chains in this list originate from one sample, sequenced in a study of cytomegalovirus exposure and HLA in healthy donors. TCRdb keeps only in-frame clones here, not all; method: immunoSEQ multiplex PCR. The sample comprises 250,000 to 400,000 clones, 88% of which are singletons, and 0.9% to 1% rests with the top ten. Sequenced sample: PBMCs. The source is a young man in good health and CMV-seronegative.

The chain uses TRBV5-1 and TRBJ1-2, with TRBD1 identical over 9 bases. The CDR3 length is 16 residues. V lost 3 bases, J lost 2 bases, and 8 bases stayed unmatched. The germline V gene has CDR1 SGHRS and CDR2 YFSETQ. CDR3 nucleotides: TGCGCCAGCAGCTGGGGGTCGGGACAGGGAAACTATGGCTACACCTTC. As protein: CASSWGSGQGNYGYTF.

V is TRBV5-5 and J is TRBJ1-5; the match to TRBD1 covers 7 bases. The CDR3 has 17 amino acids. The ends lost 0 bases at V and 1 base at J; junction bases unmatched: 7. Germline CDR1 is SGHKS and CDR2 is YYEKEE (reference sequence). This chain's CDR3 is CASSLGIPTGSNQPQHF. As DNA, the CDR3 is TGTGCCAGCAGCTTGGGGATACCGACAGGGAGCAATCAGCCCCAGCATTTT. Full variable domain (rest looked up from reference TRBV5-5 and TRBJ1-5): DAGVTQSPTHLIKTRGQQVTLRCSPISGHKSVSWYQQVLGQGPQFIFQYYEKEERGRGNFPDRFSARQFPNYSSELNVNALLLGDSALYLCASSLGIPTGSNQPQHFGDGTRLSIL.

The genes are TRBV6-1 and TRBJ1-1; a weak D match, TRBD1 (5 bases). The CDR3 spans 14 residues. The ends were cut back, 5 bases at V and 4 bases at J, with 14 bases in the middle. Looked up from germline, CDR1 is MNHNS and CDR2 is SASEGT. The CDR3 sequence is CASSKPGMGTEAFF. CDR3 in DNA: TGTGCCAGCAGTAAACCAGGGATGGGCACTGAAGCTTTCTTT.

This chain links TRBV25-1 with TRBJ2-5; D perhaps matches TRBD1 (5 bases). With 9 bases removed from V and 5 bases from J, the gap between germline ends came to 19 bases. The V gene's germline CDR1 is MGHDK and CDR2 SYGVNS. The CDR3 covers 14 residues. CDR3 in DNA: TGTGCCAGTGATAGGGGCAGTCCGAGGGAGACCCAGTACTTC. Amino acids: CASDRGSPRETQYF.

The chain couples TRBV18 to TRBJ2-1; TRBD2 might be the D (6 bases). The germline gives CDR1 KGHSH, CDR2 LQKENI. V was shortened by 3 bases and J by 6 bases, with 9 bases between the two germline ends. This CDR3 is 13 amino acids long. DNA for the CDR3: TGTGCCAGCTCACCTTTAGCGGCCAATGAGCAGTTCTTC. Protein sequence: CASSPLAANEQFF.

The chain combines TRBV7-8 with TRBJ1-6; 8 positions match TRBD1. Per the germline V gene, CDR1 is SGHVS and CDR2 is FQNEAQ. The CDR3 consists of 15 residues. With 3 bases clipped from V and 8 bases from J, the junction kept 6 bases outside the gene matches. The CDR3 DNA is TGTGCCAGCAGCTTTAGACAGGGGCCATATTCACCCCTCCACTTT. Translated: CASSFRQGPYSPLHF.

The chain has TRBV19 and TRBJ1-4, with a weak D call TRBD1 (5 bases). CDR1 and CDR2 from the germline V gene are LNHDA and SQIVND (reference sequence). The CDR3 is made up of 18 amino acids. V dropped 0 bases and J dropped 0 bases, with 14 bases sitting between them. The CDR3: CASSIDRGVTATNEKLFF. The CDR3 DNA is TGTGCCAGTAGTATAGATCGTGGGGTGACAGCAACTAATGAAAAACTGTTTTTT.

CDR3 in amino acids: CASSSETNTEAFF. Written as DNA, the CDR3 is TGTGCCAGCAGTTCGGAGACGAACACTGAAGCTTTCTTT. The V and J genes are TRBV27 and TRBJ1-1; D is ambiguous. Germline CDR1 reads MNHEY; CDR2 reads SMNVEV (reference sequence). The CDR3 consists of 13 residues. V lost 4 bases and J lost 1, with 7 bases in between.

The J gene is TRBJ1-3, the V gene TRBV2; D might be TRBD1 (5 bases). V shed 4 bases and J shed 7 bases, with 8 bases lying between them. The CDR3 runs 12 residues. CDR1 SNHLY and CDR2 FYNNEI come from the germline V gene. CDR3 coding DNA: TGTGCCAGCAGTGTTGGGGGGAACACCATATATTTT. This sequence encodes CASSVGGNTIYF.

This clone has only a few counts. This chain joins TRBV5-1 and TRBJ1-2; 9 positions match TRBD1. Losses at the gene ends were 3 bases for V and 4 bases for J; bases not matched to a gene: 7. In germline, CDR1 is SGHRS, CDR2 YFSETQ. The length of the CDR3 is 15 residues. CDR3: CASSSGQGRGYGYTF. In nucleotides, the CDR3 is TGCGCCAGCAGCTCGGGACAGGGAAGAGGCTATGGCTACACCTTC.

The chain uses TRBV4-1 and TRBJ1-1; 9 nucleotides line up with TRBD1. Germline trimming cut 1 base from V and 5 bases from J; bases unmatched to any gene: 2. Germline V CDR1 and CDR2: MGHRA, YSYEKL. The length of the CDR3 is 14 residues. The CDR3 bases are TGCGCCAGCAGCCAAGGACAGGGGGTAACTGAAGCTTTCTTT. Translation gives CASSQGQGVTEAFF.

This rearrangement joins TRBV9 to TRBJ2-3; 9 nucleotides match TRBD2. The ends lost 0 bases at V and 3 bases at J; junction bases unmatched: 11. Germline CDR1 and CDR2: SGDLS and YYNGEE. The CDR3 is 18 residues long. The CDR3 DNA follows: TGTGCCAGCAGCGTAGACACCGCGGGGGGGGCGCTGACAGATACGCAGTATTTT. This codes for CASSVDTAGGALTDTQYF. The complete variable domain, with remaining parts taken from reference TRBV9 and TRBJ2-3, reads DSGVTQTPKHLITATGQRVTLRCSPRSGDLSVYWYQQSLDQGLQFLIQYYNGEERAKGNILERFSAQQFPDLHSELNLSSLELGDSALYFCASSVDTAGGALTDTQYFGPGTRLTVL.

The chain employs TRBV6-4 and TRBJ2-6, with 12 nucleotides matching TRBD1. Trimming took 8 bases from V and 1 from J; bases not matched to a gene: 6. There are 17 residues in the CDR3. Germline V gene sequence: CDR1 MRHNA, CDR2 SNTAGT. The CDR3 protein is CASQPGQGASGANVLTF. The CDR3 DNA reads TGTGCCAGCCAACCGGGACAGGGGGCATCTGGGGCCAACGTCCTGACTTTC.

J is TRBJ1-5 and V is TRBV7-2; D gene ambiguous. The germline V gene encodes CDR1 SGHTA and CDR2 FQGNSA. Trimming removed 4 bases at V and 2 bases at J, with 6 bases between. This CDR3 spans 13 amino acids. The CDR3 protein is CASSYRGNQPQHF. In DNA form, the CDR3 reads TGTGCCAGCAGCTACCGGGGCAATCAGCCCCAGCATTTT.

This chain connects TRBV6-5 to TRBJ1-2; TRBD1 matches at 9 bases. The length of the CDR3 is 15 residues. Trimming at V came to 8 bases and at J to 7 bases, leaving 14 bases not matched to a gene. Germline V gene data show CDR1 as MNHEY and CDR2 as SVGAGI. CDR3 region: CASGKGQGVAIGYTF. The CDR3 nucleotides are TGTGCCAGCGGGAAGGGACAGGGAGTCGCAATTGGCTACACCTTC.

The CDR3, as DNA: TGCGCCAGCAGCCAGAGGACAGGAGCCTACGAGCAGTACTTC. This gives the protein CASSQRTGAYEQYF. V gene TRBV4-3 combines with J gene TRBJ2-7, with 7 positions matching TRBD1. The V and J ends lost 3 bases and 2 bases, in that order; junction bases with no gene match: 4. CDR3 size: 14 residues. The germline CDR1 and CDR2 sequences are LGHNA and YSLEER.

The gene calls are TRBV19 and TRBJ2-2, with TRBD2 matching over 11 bases. Germline V gives CDR1 LNHDA, CDR2 SQIVND (reference sequence). The CDR3 length is 17 residues. With V trimmed by 3 bases and J by 3 bases, 6 bases remained unmatched. The CDR3 loop is CASSISSGGPYTGELFF. The CDR3 DNA follows: TGTGCCAGTAGTATTTCTAGCGGGGGGCCGTACACCGGGGAGCTGTTTTTT.

The chain carries TRBV27 and TRBJ2-3; D gene uncertain. Trimming removed 2 bases at V and 2 bases at J, with 17 bases between. The CDR3 is 17 residues long. Looked up from germline, CDR1 is MNHEY and CDR2 is SMNVEV (reference sequence). CDR3 sequence reads: CASSLGSGLVFTDTQYF. In DNA form, the CDR3 reads TGTGCCAGCAGTTTAGGGTCCGGGTTGGTTTTCACAGATACGCAGTATTTT.

V and J are TRBV27 and TRBJ2-7, with D tentatively TRBD2 (5 bases). Trimming pared 3 bases from V and 1 base from J, leaving 7 bases between. Germline CDR1 and CDR2: MNHEY and SMNVEV (reference sequence). The CDR3 is made up of 13 amino acids. Here the CDR3 reads CASSLGGSYEQYF. The CDR3 DNA reads as TGTGCCAGCAGTTTGGGCGGGTCCTACGAGCAGTACTTC.